Below, 21 T cell receptor beta chains from the same sample are listed, as sequenced in a study of blood T cell repertoires in COVID-19. Produced via immunoSEQ multiplex PCR; TCRdb's table is partial and in-frame only. The sample has around 300,000 clones; around 89% are singletons. Sequencing input: PBMCs or T cells enriched from blood (not recorded which). The receptors were sampled from a woman aged 18-30 years with acute COVID-19.

This clone was picked up one time. V gene TRBV6-6 combines with J gene TRBJ2-2, with 12 bases aligning to TRBD2. From germline, CDR1 is MNHNY and CDR2 SVGAGI (reference sequence). J gave up 4 bases and V 8 bases, and 8 bases lay outside the gene matches. CDR3 length: 16 amino acids. The CDR3 protein is CASELAGGPVTGELFF. The DNA of the CDR3 is TGTGCCAGCGAGCTAGCGGGAGGGCCAGTCACCGGGGAGCTGTTTTTT.

This clone was observed a handful of times. The chain is built from TRBV4-2 and TRBJ2-7; 8 nucleotides line up with TRBD2. This CDR3 comprises 15 residues. CDR1 LGHNA and CDR2 YNFKEQ come from the germline V gene. After removal of 4 bases from V and 7 bases from J, the junction contained 12 bases not matched to a gene. Here the CDR3 DNA reads TGTGCCAGCAGCCTGGGGGCGGGGGGAGCTGGGGAGCAGTACTTC. This gives the protein CASSLGAGGAGEQYF.

The V gene is TRBV10-2, the J gene TRBJ2-7, with D possibly matching TRBD2 (5 bases). The CDR3 consists of 13 residues. With 2 bases removed from V and 6 bases from J, the gap between germline ends came to 11 bases. Germline V gene sequence: CDR1 WSHSY, CDR2 SAAADI. The chain's CDR3 is CASSELGVSEQYF. DNA for the CDR3: TGCGCCAGCAGTGAGCTCGGGGTCTCCGAGCAGTACTTC.

This chain links TRBV7-2 with TRBJ2-7; 10 bases are shared with TRBD2. CDR3 length: 13 amino acids. CDR1 is SGHTA, CDR2 FQGNSA, per germline. Trimming took 10 bases from V and 5 from J; bases not matched to a gene: 8. Here the CDR3 reads CATRLAGVHEQYF. Here the CDR3 DNA reads TGTGCCACCAGGCTAGCGGGAGTACACGAGCAGTACTTC. The full variable domain, its missing parts supplied by reference TRBV7-2 and TRBJ2-7, is GAGVSQSPSNKVTEKGKDVELRCDPISGHTALYWYRQSLGQGLEFLIYFQGNSAPDKSGLPSDRFSAERTGGSVSTLTIQRTQQEDSAVYLCATRLAGVHEQYFGPGTRLTVT.

This chain links TRBV14 with TRBJ2-7; 7 bases agree with TRBD1. The CDR3 extends over 14 amino acids. Germline CDR1 SGHDN, CDR2 FVKESK. The V and J ends lost 5 bases and 0 bases, in that order; junction bases with no gene match: 4. CDR3 DNA: TGTGCCAGCAGCTGGGACAGAGGCTCCTACGAGCAGTACTTC. Translated: CASSWDRGSYEQYF.

The chain links TRBV28 to TRBJ1-2; the D gene is possibly TRBD1 (5 bases). This CDR3 spans 13 amino acids. Germline-derived CDR1 and CDR2 are MDHEN and SYDVKM. The ends were cut back, 3 bases at V and 4 bases at J, with 9 bases in the middle. The CDR3: CASSFGGAYGYTF. The DNA for the CDR3 is TGTGCCAGCAGTTTCGGAGGGGCCTATGGCTACACCTTC.

Comment on this clone: With a much larger clone just one base away, this may be a read error. The same CDR3 can be traced to other DNA sequences in this sample. V gene TRBV7-9 combines with J gene TRBJ1-4, with 9 bases fitting TRBD1. V dropped 5 bases and J dropped 5; count of bases not matched to a gene: 3. The V gene's germline CDR1 is SEHNR and CDR2 FQNEAQ (reference sequence). The CDR3 covers 14 residues. The DNA for the CDR3 is TGTGCCAGCAGCCCTGGACAGGGGAATGAAAAACTGTTTTTT. Encoded protein: CASSPGQGNEKLFF. Full variable domain (outside the CDR3, taken from reference TRBV7-9 and TRBJ1-4): DTGVSQNPRHKITKRGQNVTFRCDPISEHNRLYWYRQTLGQGPEFLTYFQNEAQLEKSRLLSDRFSAERPKGSFSTLEIQRTEQGDSAMYLCASSPGQGNEKLFFGSGTQLSVL.

The chain combines TRBV10-1 with TRBJ2-1; D may be TRBD1 or TRBD2 (5 bases each). Germline CDR1 and CDR2: WNHNN and SYGVQD (reference sequence). V was pared by 8 bases and J by 0 bases, with 11 bases between. The CDR3 is 14 residues long. CDR3 sequence: CASGGGDSYNEQFF. CDR3 in DNA: TGCGCCAGCGGTGGGGGAGACTCCTACAATGAGCAGTTCTTC.

This chain joins TRBV7-2 and TRBJ1-6; unclear D gene. With 0 bases removed from V and 10 bases from J, the gap between germline ends came to 10 bases. Germline assignment: CDR1 SGHTA and CDR2 FQGNSA. This CDR3 is 14 amino acids long. The CDR3 loop is CASSLAGSGSPLHF. In DNA, the CDR3 is TGTGCCAGCAGCTTAGCAGGGTCGGGGTCACCCCTCCACTTT.

The genes are TRBV7-2 and TRBJ1-2; 9 nucleotides match TRBD1. The trim removed 7 bases at V and 4 bases at J, leaving 7 bases unmatched. Germline CDR1 is SGHTA and CDR2 is FQGNSA. The length of the CDR3 is 14 residues. In nucleotides, the CDR3 is TGTGCCAGCAATCGGGACAGGGTTGGCTATGGCTACACCTTC. Translated, it gives CASNRDRVGYGYTF.

V is TRBV30 and J is TRBJ2-2; tentatively, D is TRBD1 (5 bases). V was cut by 0 bases and J by 7 bases, with 12 bases left in between. The germline V gene has CDR1 GTSNPN and CDR2 SVGIG (reference sequence). The length of the CDR3 is 14 residues. CDR3: CAWSVIRVGGELFF. CDR3 bases: TGTGCCTGGAGTGTAATCAGGGTTGGCGGGGAGCTGTTTTTT.

The rearrangement joins TRBV21-1 to TRBJ2-7; the D segment call TRBD2 is taken from the table without a DNA check. TRBV21-1 is classified as a pseudogene. The CDR3 spans 11 residues. CDR3 sequence reads: CASSLSYEQYF. CDR3 nucleotides: TGTGCCAGCAGCCTATCGTACGAGCAGTACTTC.

The rearrangement links TRBV6-2 or TRBV6-3 to TRBJ2-1; tentatively, D is TRBD1 (6 bases). The germline V gene has CDR1 MNHEY and CDR2 SVGEGT. This CDR3 region has 11 residues. V gave up 5 bases and J gave up 10 bases, with 9 bases separating them. As DNA, the CDR3 is TGTGCCAGCAGTCAAGGGACAGAGCAGTTCTTC. Amino acid sequence: CASSQGTEQFF.

V is TRBV27 and J is TRBJ2-7; 8 nucleotides align to TRBD2. Trimming took 2 bases from V and 3 from J; bases not matched to a gene: 3. Germline V CDR1 and CDR2: MNHEY, SMNVEV (reference sequence). The length of the CDR3 is 14 residues. CDR3 DNA sequence: TGTGCCAGCAGTTTACTAGCGGGCCACTACGAGCAGTACTTC. This translates into CASSLLAGHYEQYF.

This chain links TRBV9 with TRBJ2-2; 8 bases line up with TRBD1. The junction had 7 bases not matched to a gene; V was cut back by 3 bases and J by 0 bases. CDR1 is SGDLS and CDR2 is YYNGEE in the germline V gene. CDR3 length equals 17 residues. The DNA for the CDR3 is TGTGCCAGCAGCGGCCGACAGGGGCGAACGAACACCGGGGAGCTGTTTTTT. Its translation: CASSGRQGRTNTGELFF.

The chain has TRBV30 and TRBJ2-5; 7 bases are a match to TRBD1. Trimming took 0 bases from V and 0 from J; bases not matched to a gene: 10. CDR1 and CDR2 from the germline V gene are GTSNPN and SVGIG (reference sequence). This CDR3 has 17 amino acids. The CDR3 region is CAWSVFGRGSHQETQYF. The DNA for the CDR3 is TGTGCCTGGAGTGTATTTGGCAGGGGGTCCCACCAAGAGACCCAGTACTTC.

The V and J genes are TRBV27 and TRBJ2-2; TRBD1 matches at 7 bases. Germline V CDR1 and CDR2: MNHEY, SMNVEV (reference sequence). The CDR3 loop spans 15 amino acids. V shed 3 bases, J shed 4 bases, and the junction held 5 bases outside the gene matches. The CDR3 spells CASSFRDRVTGELFF. The DNA for the CDR3 is TGTGCCAGCAGTTTTCGAGACAGGGTCACCGGGGAGCTGTTTTTT.

This clone turned up a few times. The CDR3 region is CASRAGEGYEQYF. For the CDR3, the DNA is TGCGCCAGCAGAGCGGGAGAGGGCTACGAGCAGTACTTC. V usage is TRBV10-2 and J usage is TRBJ2-7, with 8 bases matching TRBD2. This CDR3 comprises 13 residues. The V segment lost 6 bases and the J segment 3 bases; nucleotides outside the gene matches: 4. CDR1 and CDR2 (germline): WSHSY, SAAADI.

The chain employs TRBV6-5 and TRBJ2-7, with 7 bases identical to TRBD1. This CDR3 has 14 amino acids. V was clipped by 6 bases and J by 1 base; unmatched bases: 6. Germline CDR1 is MNHEY and CDR2 is SVGAGI. Here the CDR3 reads CASRTDRPSYEQYF. The CDR3, as DNA: TGTGCCAGCAGGACGGACAGGCCGTCCTACGAGCAGTACTTC.

This chain joins TRBV2 and TRBJ2-7; the match to TRBD2 covers 8 bases. With 6 bases clipped from V and 2 bases from J, the junction kept 6 bases outside the gene matches. The CDR3 consists of 14 residues. From germline, CDR1 is SNHLY and CDR2 FYNNEI. CDR3 bases: TGTGCCAGCAGCCGGACTAGCCTAACCTACGAGCAGTACTTC. Encoded protein: CASSRTSLTYEQYF.

The rearrangement uses TRBV5-8 and TRBJ1-3; 9 nucleotides align to TRBD1. With 2 bases clipped from V and 4 bases from J, the junction kept 4 bases outside the gene matches. This CDR3 is built from 15 residues. Germline V CDR1 and CDR2: SGHTS, YDEGEE. CDR3 nucleotide sequence: TGTGCCAGCAGCTTTACCGGGACAGGGGGAAACACCATATATTTT. This gives the protein CASSFTGTGGNTIYF.